This TCR beta chain derives from a study of T cell clonotyping in hematopoietic cell transplantation. The repertoire was sequenced with immunoSEQ multiplex PCR; TCRdb's copy has only in-frame clones and lacks some. The table lists some 19,000 clones, approximately 80% of them singletons. This sample's time point: recipient sample about 28 days before transplant, after cytoreduction. The receptor comes from a man aged 60 to 75 with acute myeloid leukemia. Some clones in this sample may be carry-over from other donors' samples. Sample: peripheral blood mononuclear cells, taken before stem cell transplant.

CDR3 sequence: CASSPWGLDYGTNYEKLFF. The CDR3 coding sequence is TGTGCCAGCAGCCCCTGGGGTCTCGATTACGGGACAAATTATGAAAAACTGTTTTTT. This sequence joins TRBV5-6 and TRBJ1-4; maybe TRBD1 (6 bases). The ends were cut back, 4 bases at V and 6 bases at J, with 28 bases in the middle. CDR1 SGHDT and CDR2 YYEEEE come from the germline V gene. This CDR3 region has 19 residues.